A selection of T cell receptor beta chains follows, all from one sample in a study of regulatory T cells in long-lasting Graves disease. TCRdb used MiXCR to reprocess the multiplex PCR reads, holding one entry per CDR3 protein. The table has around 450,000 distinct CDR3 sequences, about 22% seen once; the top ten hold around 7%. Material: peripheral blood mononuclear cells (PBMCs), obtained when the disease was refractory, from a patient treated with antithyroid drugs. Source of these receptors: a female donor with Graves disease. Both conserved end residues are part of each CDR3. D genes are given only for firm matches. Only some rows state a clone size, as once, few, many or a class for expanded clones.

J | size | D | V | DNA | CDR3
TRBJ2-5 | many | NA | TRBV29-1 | TGCAGCGTTGAAGTTACGGGGGACCAGTACTTC | CSVEVTGDQYF
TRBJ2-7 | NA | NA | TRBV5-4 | TGTGCCAGCAGCTTGATAGGTGCCTACGAGCAGTACTTC | CASSLIGAYEQYF
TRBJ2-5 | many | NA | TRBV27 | TGTGCCAGCAGTTTATGGAGCGGCAAAGAGACCCAGTACTTC | CASSLWSGKETQYF
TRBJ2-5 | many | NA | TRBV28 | TGTGCCAGCAGTTTCGGGCCGGAAGAATCCCAGTACTTC | CASSFGPEESQYF
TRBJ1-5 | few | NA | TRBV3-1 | TGTGCCAGCAGCCCGGGAGGTTGGAGTCAGCCCCAGCATTTT | CASSPGGWSQPQHF
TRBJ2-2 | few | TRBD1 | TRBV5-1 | TGCGCCAGCAGCCCTGGGACAGCCCACACCGGGGAGCTGTTTTTT | CASSPGTAHTGELFF
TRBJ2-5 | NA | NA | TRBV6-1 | TGTGCCAGCAGCCGTACCTCGGAGACCCAGTACTTC | CASSRTSETQYF
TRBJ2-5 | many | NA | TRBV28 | TGTGCCAGCAGCGAGTTATTGGGCGGCCAAGAGACCCAGTACTTC | CASSELLGGQETQYF
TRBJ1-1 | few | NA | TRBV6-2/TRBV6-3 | TGTGCCAGCAGTTTTAGACAGAAGAACACTGAAGCTTTCTTT | CASSFRQKNTEAFF
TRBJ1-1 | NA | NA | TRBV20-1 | TGCAGTGCTAGAGATTTGGGGGAGGCAGAAGCTTTCTTT | CSARDLGEAEAFF
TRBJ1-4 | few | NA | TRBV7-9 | TGTGCCAGCAGCGCCTTGGACAGAGCAACTAATGAAAAACTGTTTTTT | CASSALDRATNEKLFF
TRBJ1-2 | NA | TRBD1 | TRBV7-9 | TGTGCCAGCAGCTCGTCACAGGGGGCGTACTATGGCTACACCTTC | CASSSSQGAYYGYTF
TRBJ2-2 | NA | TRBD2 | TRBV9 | TGTGCCAGCAGCCCTTGGGGGCGGGGGGGCTCCGGGGAGCTGTTTTTT | CASSPWGRGGSGELFF
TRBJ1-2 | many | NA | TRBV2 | TGTGCCAGCAGTGAATTCGGGGGGCAGGGCTATGGCTACACCTTC | CASSEFGGQGYGYTF
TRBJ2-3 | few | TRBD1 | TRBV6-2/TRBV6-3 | TGTGCCAGCAGTGCCGGACAGGGGGCCGGAGATACGCAGTATTTT | CASSAGQGAGDTQYF
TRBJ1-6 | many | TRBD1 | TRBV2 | TGTGCCAGCAGGGGGACGGGACAGATGAGCTCCTATAATTCACCCCTCCACTTT | CASRGTGQMSSYNSPLHF
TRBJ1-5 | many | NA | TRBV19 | TGTGCCAGTACCGTCCTATTTGGCAATCAGCCCCAGCATTTT | CASTVLFGNQPQHF
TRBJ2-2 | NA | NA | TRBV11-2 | TGTGCCAGCAGCCAGGACGGACTGAACACCGGGGAGCTGTTTTTT | CASSQDGLNTGELFF
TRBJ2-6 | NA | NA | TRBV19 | TGTGCCAGTAGTATCACTGGGGCCAACGTCCTGACTTTC | CASSITGANVLTF
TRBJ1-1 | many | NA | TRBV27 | TGTGCCAGCAGTTTGAGCCGGGCCCCGGGTTCCGCTGAAGCTTTCTTT | CASSLSRAPGSAEAFF
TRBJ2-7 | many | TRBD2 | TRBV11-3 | TGTGCCAGCAGCTTTACAGCGGGAGCCTACGAGCAGTACTTC | CASSFTAGAYEQYF
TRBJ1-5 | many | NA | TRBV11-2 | TGTGCCAGCAGCTTAATGGGAGGGGCTAACAATCAGCCCCAGCATTTT | CASSLMGGANNQPQHF
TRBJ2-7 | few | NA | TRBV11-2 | TGTGCCAGCAGCTTACCGGGAGTTCGATACGAGCAGTACTTC | CASSLPGVRYEQYF
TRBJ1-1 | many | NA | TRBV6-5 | TGTGCCAGCAGTTACTCGTATAGGCACACTGAAGCTTTCTTT | CASSYSYRHTEAFF
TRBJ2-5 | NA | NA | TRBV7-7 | TGTGCTAGCAGCTTGAGTGTTGGGAGAGAACTGAGAGAGACCCAGTACTTC | CASSLSVGRELRETQYF
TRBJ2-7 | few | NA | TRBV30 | TGTGCCTGGAGTGCGCGACAGGTAGGCATCTACGAGCAGTACTTC | CAWSARQVGIYEQYF
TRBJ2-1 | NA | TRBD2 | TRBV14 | TGTGCCAGCAGCCAAGTGGAGCGGGGGCGGGAGTTCTTC | CASSQVERGREFF
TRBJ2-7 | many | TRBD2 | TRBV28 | TGTGCCAGCAGTTTTCAACGGGAGGCCAATAAAGGGCACTACGAGCAGTACTTC | CASSFQREANKGHYEQYF
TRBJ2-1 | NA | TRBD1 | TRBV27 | TGTGCCAGCAGTTTAGACAGGGGAACCTACAATGAGCAGTTCTTC | CASSLDRGTYNEQFF
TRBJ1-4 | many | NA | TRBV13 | TGTGCCAGCAGCTCCTGGACTGAGGGCGGGGGAAAACTGTTTTTT | CASSSWTEGGGKLFF
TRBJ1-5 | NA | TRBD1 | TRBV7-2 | TGTGCCAGCAGCTATGCCCACAGGGGGCTGGGTCAGCCCCAGCATTTT | CASSYAHRGLGQPQHF
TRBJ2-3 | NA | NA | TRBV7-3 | TGTGCCAGCAGCGACCAGTTGGGTACGCAGTATTTT | CASSDQLGTQYF
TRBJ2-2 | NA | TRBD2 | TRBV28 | TGTGCCAGGAACCCGGGGGGACTCAGCGGGAGCACCGGGGAGCTGTTTTTT | CARNPGGLSGSTGELFF
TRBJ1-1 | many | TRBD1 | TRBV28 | TGTGCCAGCAGCTCTGACAGGGGGCTCATGGTATTTACTGAAGCTTTCTTT | CASSSDRGLMVFTEAFF
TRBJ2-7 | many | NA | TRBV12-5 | TGTGCTAGTGGTTTGGACGATAGACCCTCCTACGAGCAGTACTTC | CASGLDDRPSYEQYF
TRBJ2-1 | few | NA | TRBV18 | TGTGCCACCTCGACGACCGGGGTGGATGAGCAGTTCTTC | CATSTTGVDEQFF
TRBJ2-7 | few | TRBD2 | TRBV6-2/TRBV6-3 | TGTGCCAGCAGTTACTCCCCATTGGGAGGGTCCTCCTACGAGCAGTACTTC | CASSYSPLGGSSYEQYF
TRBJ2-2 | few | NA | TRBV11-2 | TGTGCCAGCAGCTTAGTAGGGGGTTCCACCGGGGAGCTGTTTTTT | CASSLVGGSTGELFF
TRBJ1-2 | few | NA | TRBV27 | TGTGCCAGCAGTCACGGCACCTTC | CASSHGTF
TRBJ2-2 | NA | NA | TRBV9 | TGTGCCAGCAGCTCTCTGTTGACGCTCCCCGGGGAGCTGTTTTTT | CASSSLLTLPGELFF
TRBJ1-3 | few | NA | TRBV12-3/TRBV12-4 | TGTGCCACCTTGTGGGTCCTCTCTGGAAACACCATATATTTT | CATLWVLSGNTIYF
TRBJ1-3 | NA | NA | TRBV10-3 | TGTGCCATCAGTGGAGGGGGAGACAGCTCTGGAAACACCATATATTTT | CAISGGGDSSGNTIYF
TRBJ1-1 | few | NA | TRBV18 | TGTGCCAGCTCATCCTCAGAGGGGACTGAAGCTTTCTTT | CASSSSEGTEAFF
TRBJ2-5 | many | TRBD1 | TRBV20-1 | TGCAGTGCCGAATCGCTAGGGGACAGGGGCCAAGAGACCCAGTACTTC | CSAESLGDRGQETQYF
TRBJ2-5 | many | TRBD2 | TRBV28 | TGTGCCAGCCGCCGGGAGGGAAAAGGGACCCAGTACTTC | CASRREGKGTQYF